The clone carrying this T cell receptor (beta chain) occurred once. The entry originates in a study of OX40 agonist ivuxolimab in advanced cancers. Study-wide background: Three patients responded partially, comprising one with hepatocellular carcinoma and two with cutaneous melanoma.

Profiling relied on immunoSEQ multiplex PCR, and the TCRdb table lists in-frame clones only, not all of them. This table holds about 51,000 clones, around 81% found once. The germline V gene encodes CDR1 SGHRS and CDR2 YFSETQ. The CDR3 loop spans 16 amino acids. Unmatched junction bases numbered 9, after V lost 4 bases and J lost 1 base. The sequence derives from an adult with an advanced solid tumor such as melanoma, head and neck, liver or kidney cancer. The sample was CD4+ or CD8+ T cells sorted from blood, taken in a trial of the OX40 agonist ivuxolimab. The V call is TRBV5-1, the J call TRBJ2-3; 7 bases line up with TRBD2. The CDR3 is CASSDPAAGGTDTQYF. The CDR3 bases are TGCGCCAGCAGCGACCCCGCGGCGGGAGGCACAGATACGCAGTATTTT.